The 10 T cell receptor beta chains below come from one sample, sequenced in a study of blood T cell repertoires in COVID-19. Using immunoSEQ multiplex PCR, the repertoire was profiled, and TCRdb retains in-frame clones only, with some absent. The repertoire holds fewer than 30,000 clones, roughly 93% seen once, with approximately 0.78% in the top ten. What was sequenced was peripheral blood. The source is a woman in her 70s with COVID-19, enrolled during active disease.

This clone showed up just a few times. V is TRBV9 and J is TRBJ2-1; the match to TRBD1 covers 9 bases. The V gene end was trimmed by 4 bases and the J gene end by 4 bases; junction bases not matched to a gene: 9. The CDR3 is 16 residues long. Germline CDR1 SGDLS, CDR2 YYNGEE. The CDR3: CASSTGQGGRYNEQFF. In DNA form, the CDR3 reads TGTGCCAGCAGCACGGGACAGGGAGGGAGGTACAATGAGCAGTTCTTC.

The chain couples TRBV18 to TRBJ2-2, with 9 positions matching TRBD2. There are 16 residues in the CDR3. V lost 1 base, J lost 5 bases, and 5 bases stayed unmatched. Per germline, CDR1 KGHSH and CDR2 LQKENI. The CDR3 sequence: CASSPQAGGDTGELFF. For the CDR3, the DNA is TGTGCCAGCTCACCACAAGCGGGAGGCGATACCGGGGAGCTGTTTTTT.

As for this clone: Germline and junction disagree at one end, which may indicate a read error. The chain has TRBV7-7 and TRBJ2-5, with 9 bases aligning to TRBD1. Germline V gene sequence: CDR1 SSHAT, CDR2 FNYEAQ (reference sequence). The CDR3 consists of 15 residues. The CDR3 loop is CASSPQGQGGETQYF. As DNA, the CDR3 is TGTGCTAGCAGCCCCCAGGGACAGGGAGGGGAGACCCAGTACTTC.

The CDR3 bases are TGTGCCACCAGTGATAGCGGGATTTATGGCTACACCTTC. It specifies CATSDSGIYGYTF. V and J are TRBV24-1 and TRBJ1-2; D gene ambiguous. Per the germline V gene, CDR1 is KGHDR and CDR2 is SFDVKD. V was shortened by 3 bases and J by 5 bases, with 9 bases between the two germline ends. The CDR3 sequence is 13 residues long.

This CDR3 is CASSQGAGTKNTEAFF. In nucleotides, the CDR3 is TGTGCCAGCAGCCAAGGTGCCGGGACAAAGAACACTGAAGCTTTCTTT. The V call is TRBV14, the J call TRBJ1-1; maybe TRBD1 (6 bases). The V gene lost 1 base and the J gene lost 1 base, with 13 bases spanning the gap. The CDR3 length is 16 residues. Per germline, CDR1 SGHDN and CDR2 FVKESK.

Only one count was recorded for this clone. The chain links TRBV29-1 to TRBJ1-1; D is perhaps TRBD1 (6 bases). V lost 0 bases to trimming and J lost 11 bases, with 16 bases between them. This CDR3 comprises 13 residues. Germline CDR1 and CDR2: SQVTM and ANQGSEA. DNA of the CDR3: TGCAGCGTTGAAGAGGCATTTAGGACAGCGGCTTTCTTT. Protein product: CSVEEAFRTAAFF.

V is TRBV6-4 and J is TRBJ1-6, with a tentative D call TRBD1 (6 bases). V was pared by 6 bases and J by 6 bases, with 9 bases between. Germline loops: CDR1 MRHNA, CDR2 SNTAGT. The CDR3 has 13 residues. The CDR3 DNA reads TGTGCCAGCAGGGACAGCTTTAATTCACCCCTCCACTTT. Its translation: CASRDSFNSPLHF.

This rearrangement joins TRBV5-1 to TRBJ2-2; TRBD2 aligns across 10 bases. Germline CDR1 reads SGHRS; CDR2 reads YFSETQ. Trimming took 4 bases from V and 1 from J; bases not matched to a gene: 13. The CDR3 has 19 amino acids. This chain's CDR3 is CASSRGSGRALGNTGELFF. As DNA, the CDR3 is TGCGCCAGCAGCCGGGGGAGCGGGAGGGCCCTCGGGAACACCGGGGAGCTGTTTTTT.

The chain's CDR3 is CASSQGVLAGGYNEQFF. CDR3 DNA: TGTGCCAGCAGCCAAGGGGTCCTAGCGGGAGGGTACAATGAGCAGTTCTTC. The rearrangement links TRBV3-1 (or the pseudogene TRBV3-2) to TRBJ2-1, with 12 bases matching TRBD2. Germline CDR1 LGHDT, CDR2 YNNKEL (reference sequence). This CDR3 region has 17 residues. The ends lost 1 base at V and 4 bases at J; junction bases unmatched: 5.

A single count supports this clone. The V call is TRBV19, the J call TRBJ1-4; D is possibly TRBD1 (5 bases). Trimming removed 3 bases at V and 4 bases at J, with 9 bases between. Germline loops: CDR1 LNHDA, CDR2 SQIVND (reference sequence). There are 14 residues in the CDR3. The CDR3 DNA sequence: TGTGCCAGTAGTATCTCCAGGGATAATGAAAAACTGTTTTTT. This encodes CASSISRDNEKLFF.